This T cell receptor (beta chain) was retrieved from a study of beta chain features in type 1 diabetes. Trimming took 5 bases from V and 13 from J; bases not matched to a gene: 13. CDR1 LNHDA and CDR2 SQIVND come from the germline V gene (reference sequence). The CDR3 is 16 amino acids. Sequenced material consisted of expressed TCRB transcripts (all of the isolated RNA was reverse transcribed). Repertoires were generated with immunoSEQ multiplex PCR, while TCRdb's copy carries only in-frame clones and drops some. This table has approximately 160,000 clones, less than 9.5% appearing once. This clonotype was sampled from a woman aged 18-30 years in good health. Sequencing used central memory CD4+ T cells from blood. This chain uses TRBV19 with TRBJ2-1, with TRBD2 identical over 14 bases. CDR3 residues: CASSPLGLAGEQNQFF. The DNA for the CDR3 is TGTGCCAGTAGTCCCTTGGGACTAGCGGGAGAACAGAACCAGTTCTTC.